This T cell receptor beta chain emerged from a study of blood T cell repertoires in COVID-19. At the level of the study: Acute-phase and convalescent COVID-19 samples originated in the United States, Italy and Spain. The cDNA or gDNA used as material had been derived from T cells, B-cell-depleted T cells, or PBMCs.

Per the study methods: From reference gene primer amplification, estimates of nucleated cell counts were derived. Assay: immunoSEQ multiplex PCR; the TCRdb copy retains only in-frame clones and omits some. V and J calls plus clone size are reproduced from that table; the DNA served to infer D and trimming. The repertoire holds about 60,000 clones, about 70% seen once, with around 50% in the top ten. The CDR3 length is 13 residues. In germline, CDR1 is SNHLY, CDR2 FYNNEI. V was clipped by 6 bases and J by 3 bases; unmatched bases: 2. Sequencing was done on a sample of peripheral blood. This TCR was recovered from an elderly woman with acute or convalescent COVID-19. V gene TRBV2 combines with J gene TRBJ1-3, with TRBD1 matching 7 bases. The CDR3: CASRTGVGNTIYF. CDR3 nucleotides: TGTGCCAGCAGAACAGGGGTTGGAAACACCATATATTTT.